The present entry profiles one T cell receptor (beta chain) with its context. Per the germline V gene, CDR1 is SQVTM and CDR2 is ANQGSEA. CDR3 length: 14 amino acids. These data belong to a study of T cells expressing NK-cell markers. TCRdb processed the 5' RACE reads again and assigns one entry to each CDR3 protein, with no DNA. The repertoire table contains about 460,000 distinct CDR3 sequences. Sequencing was performed on blood T cells: a sorted CD56 or NKG2C T cell subset, CD4+ or CD8+ T cells, or bulk PBMC T cells (not recorded which). V and J are TRBV29-1 and TRBJ2-2; TCRdb selects TRBD1, and the lack of DNA leaves this call unchecked. This TCR was sampled from a woman aged 45-59 years in good health. The CDR3 reads CSGVLGGLTGELFF.